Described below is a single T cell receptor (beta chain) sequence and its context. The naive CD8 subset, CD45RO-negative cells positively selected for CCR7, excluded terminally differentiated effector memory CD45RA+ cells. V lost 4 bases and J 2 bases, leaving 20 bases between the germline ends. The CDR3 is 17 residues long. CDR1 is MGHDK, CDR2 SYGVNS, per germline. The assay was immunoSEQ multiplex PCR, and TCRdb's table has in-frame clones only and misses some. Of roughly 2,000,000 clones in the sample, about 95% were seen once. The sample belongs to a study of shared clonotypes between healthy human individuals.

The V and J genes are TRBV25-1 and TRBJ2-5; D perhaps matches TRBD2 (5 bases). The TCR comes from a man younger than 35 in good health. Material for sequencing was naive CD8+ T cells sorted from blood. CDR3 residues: CASSALGRTARQETQYF. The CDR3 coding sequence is TGTGCCAGCAGTGCCCTTGGACGGACTGCGAGGCAAGAGACCCAGTACTTC.